The 8 T cell receptor beta chains reported below all come from one sample, sequenced in a study of blood T cells in healthy people across ages. Alongside a J-beta primer mix, a sample-barcoded 5' primer served in a second PCR lasting roughly 6 to 12 cycles. TCRdb processed the 5' RACE reads anew with MiXCR; each CDR3 protein has one entry. The sample gives 1,500,000 or so distinct CDR3 sequences, less than 45% of which show up once; less than 5% is in the top ten. Sequencing was carried out using blood. The source of these receptors is a young woman in good health.

The chain is built from TRBV6-2 or TRBV6-3 and TRBJ2-3; D is ambiguous. CDR3 size: 17 residues. Germline assignment: CDR1 MNHEY and CDR2 SVGEGT. V was clipped by 2 bases and J by 0 bases, with 15 bases between them. CDR3 in DNA: TGTGCCAGCAGTTACCAAAGACGGATGGACAGCACAGATACGCAGTATTTT. It is translated as CASSYQRRMDSTDTQYF.

This clonotype appeared a few times. The V gene is TRBV28, the J gene TRBJ2-3, with a weak D call TRBD1 (5 bases). The germline V gene has CDR1 MDHEN and CDR2 SYDVKM. V was shortened by 3 bases and J by 2 bases, with 9 bases between the two germline ends. The CDR3 extends over 14 amino acids. The CDR3 sequence: CASSFRQFTDTQYF. CDR3 DNA sequence: TGTGCCAGCAGTTTTCGACAGTTCACAGATACGCAGTATTTT.

The chain carries TRBV20-1 and TRBJ2-7; 9 bases line up with TRBD2. The CDR3 contains 14 residues. J gave up 6 bases and V 6 bases, and 12 bases lay outside the gene matches. Germline-derived CDR1 and CDR2 are DFQATT and SNEGSKA (reference sequence). CDR3 in DNA: TGCAGTGCCCCGACCGTAGCGGGAGTTGGCGAGCAGTACTTC. The encoded protein is CSAPTVAGVGEQYF.

This chain connects TRBV14 to TRBJ1-4; no firm D call. CDR1 SGHDN and CDR2 FVKESK come from the germline V gene. The CDR3 extends over 14 amino acids. V was trimmed by 2 bases and J by 7 bases, leaving 11 bases between them. CDR3 bases: TGTGCCAGCAGCCAAAGCCGGTCCAGTGAAAAACTGTTTTTT. It is translated as CASSQSRSSEKLFF.

The V gene is TRBV2, the J gene TRBJ2-2; D remains ambiguous. Germline-derived CDR1 and CDR2 are SNHLY and FYNNEI. Trimming stripped 8 bases from V and 5 bases from J, with 12 bases between. There are 13 residues in the CDR3. CDR3 nucleotides: TGTGCCAGCGACTTTCTACAGACCGGGGAGCTGTTTTTT. It is translated as CASDFLQTGELFF.

The V call is TRBV7-2, the J call TRBJ2-5; the D is unclear. The germline CDR1 and CDR2 sequences are SGHTA and FQGNSA. V lost 5 bases and J 11 bases, leaving 21 bases between the germline ends. There are 14 residues in the CDR3. CDR3 coding DNA: TGTGCCAGCAGCACTACCCCGGTGGGGAATGAGCAGTACTTC. This codes for CASSTTPVGNEQYF.

The J gene is TRBJ2-1, the V gene TRBV28; possible D gene TRBD1, 6 bases. The CDR3 totals 13 residues. The V and J ends lost 10 bases and 1 base respectively, with 11 bases between them. From germline, CDR1 is MDHEN and CDR2 SYDVKM. The CDR3 nucleotides are TGTGCCACCGAGGGGGTATCCTACAATGAGCAGTTCTTC. It yields the protein CATEGVSYNEQFF.

The chain employs TRBV4-2 and TRBJ1-4; TRBD1 is a possible D gene (5 bases). This CDR3 is built from 16 residues. V lost 1 base and J lost 3, with 12 bases in between. The germline gives CDR1 LGHNA, CDR2 YNFKEQ. DNA of the CDR3: TGTGCCAGCAGCCAAGTGACAGTCCGGGCTAATGAAAAACTGTTTTTT. Translation: CASSQVTVRANEKLFF.